This TCR beta chain was observed in a study of cytomegalovirus exposure and HLA in healthy donors. The PCR was carried out with 60 Vbeta primers and 13 Jbeta primers. Repertoires were generated with immunoSEQ multiplex PCR, while TCRdb's copy carries only in-frame clones and drops some. The sample yields over 110,000 clones, 78% seen once. Samples came from healthy bone marrow donors. V lost 5 bases to trimming and J lost 4 bases; unmatched junction nucleotides: 14. There are 16 residues in the CDR3. CDR1 and CDR2 from the germline V gene are SGHVS and FNYEAQ. V gene TRBV7-6 combines with J gene TRBJ2-7; 7 positions agree with TRBD1. Sequencing was done on a sample of PBMCs. The receptor comes from a woman aged 35 to 49 in good health and CMV-seropositive. CDR3 sequence (DNA): TGTGCCAGCAGCAAATCCGGGACAGCAAGGACGTACGAGCAGTACTTC. It translates to CASSKSGTARTYEQYF.